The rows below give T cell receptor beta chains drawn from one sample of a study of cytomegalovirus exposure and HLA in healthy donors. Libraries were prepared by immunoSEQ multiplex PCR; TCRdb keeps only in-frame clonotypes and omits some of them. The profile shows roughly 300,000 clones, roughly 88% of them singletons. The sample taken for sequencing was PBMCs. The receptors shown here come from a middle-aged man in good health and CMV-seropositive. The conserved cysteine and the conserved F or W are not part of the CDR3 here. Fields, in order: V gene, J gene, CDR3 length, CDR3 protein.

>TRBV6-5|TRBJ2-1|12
ASSRGVSDNEQF
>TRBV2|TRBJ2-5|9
ASTAEETQY
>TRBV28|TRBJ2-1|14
ASSLLSRNPYNEQF
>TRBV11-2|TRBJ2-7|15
ASSLGGTSGSSYEQY
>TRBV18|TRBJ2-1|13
ASSPGQGVYNEQF
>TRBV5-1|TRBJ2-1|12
ASSPGLARNEQF
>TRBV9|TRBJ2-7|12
ASSVAEGRDEQY
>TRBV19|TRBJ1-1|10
ASSAGFTEAF
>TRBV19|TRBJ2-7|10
ASTSGPYEQY
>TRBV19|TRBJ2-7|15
ASSLRGQGIASYEQY
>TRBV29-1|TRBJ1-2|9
SVLRVNSYT
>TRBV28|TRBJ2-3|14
ASSPSAGVGTDTQY
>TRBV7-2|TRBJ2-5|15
ASSLTTGLAGAETQY
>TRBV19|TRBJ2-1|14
ASSTRSGQGYNEQF
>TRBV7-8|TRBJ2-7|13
ASSLVPGNSYEQY
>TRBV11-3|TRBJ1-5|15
ASSFFEVGLSNQPQH
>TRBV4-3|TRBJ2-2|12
ASSQDRDTGELF
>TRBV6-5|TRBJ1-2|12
ATYRQGFNYGYT
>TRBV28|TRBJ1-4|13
ASSIPGGNNEKLF
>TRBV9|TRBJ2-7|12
ASSVAGGTYEQY
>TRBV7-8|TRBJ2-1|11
ASSLERGNEQF
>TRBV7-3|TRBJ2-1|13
ASSQSGRGANEQF
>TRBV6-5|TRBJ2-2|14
ASSSWTSGNTGELF
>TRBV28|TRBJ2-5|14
ASDPGTSGGVKTQY
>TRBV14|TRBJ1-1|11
ASRRTGVTEAF
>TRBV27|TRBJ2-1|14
ASSLSGSSSYNEQF
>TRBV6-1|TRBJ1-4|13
ASSEDGRATEKLF
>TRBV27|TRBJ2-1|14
ASTRVGQSSYNEQF
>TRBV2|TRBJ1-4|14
ASSSETGDWNEKLF
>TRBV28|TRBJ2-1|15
ASSGGGRFREHNEQF
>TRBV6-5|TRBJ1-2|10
ASSPERYGYT
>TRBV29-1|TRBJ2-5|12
SVESGVVRETQY
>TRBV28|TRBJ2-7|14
ASSFDPTGGLDEQY
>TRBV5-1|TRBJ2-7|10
ASSWDSFEQY
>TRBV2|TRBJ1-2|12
ASSGQGRDYGYT
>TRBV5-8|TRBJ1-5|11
ASSLLGSQPQH
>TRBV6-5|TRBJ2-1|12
ASSYEGNNYEQF
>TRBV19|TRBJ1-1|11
ASSIALNTEAF
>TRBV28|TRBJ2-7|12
ASSLGYRGGEQY
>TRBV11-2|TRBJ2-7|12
ASSLSGQYYEQY
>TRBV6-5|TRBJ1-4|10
ASSYRPGPLF
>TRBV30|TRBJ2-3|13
AWRRDWGATDTQY
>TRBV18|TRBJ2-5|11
ASSPLHEGTQY
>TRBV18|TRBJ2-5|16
ASSPLAAGTSGIETQY
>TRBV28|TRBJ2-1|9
ASSAGREQF
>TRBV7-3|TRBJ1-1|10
ASSGGDRKAF
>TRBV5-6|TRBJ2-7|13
ASSYGLAATYEQY
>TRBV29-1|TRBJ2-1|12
SVGLAGGWYEQF
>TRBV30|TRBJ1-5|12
AWARQSSNQPQH
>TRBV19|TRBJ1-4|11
ASSIQVDEKLF
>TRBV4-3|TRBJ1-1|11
ASSPDKNTEAF
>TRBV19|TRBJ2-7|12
ASSTATGMVEQY
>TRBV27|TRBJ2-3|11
ASSSRGPDTQY
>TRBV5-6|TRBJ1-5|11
ASSLDRNQPQH
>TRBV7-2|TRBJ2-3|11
ASSLARPDTQY